The 17 T cell receptor beta chains below were found in one sample sequenced in a study of graft-versus-host responses after intestinal transplantation. TCRdb's copy holds only in-frame clones and misses some; the assay was immunoSEQ multiplex PCR. The table includes approximately 70,000 clones, approximately 88% detected once. Their antigens are not known. Here the sequenced sample was unstimulated CD8+ T cells sorted from spleen or lymph node cells, taken before intestinal transplant. These receptors were obtained from a human donor who received an intestinal transplant.

V gene TRBV27 combines with J gene TRBJ2-1; D ambiguous. Trimming removed 4 bases from V and 5 bases from J, with 9 bases in between. The CDR3 sequence is 13 residues long. Germline V CDR1 and CDR2: MNHEY, SMNVEV (reference sequence). CDR3 DNA: TGTGCCAGCAGTTCAGGCCTAAACAATGAGCAGTTCTTC. Amino acids: CASSSGLNNEQFF.

CDR3 region: CASRSAQGAGEQYF. The CDR3 DNA reads as TGTGCCAGCAGGTCGGCGCAGGGGGCGGGGGAGCAGTACTTC. The chain employs TRBV7-6 and TRBJ2-7; 8 nucleotides agree with TRBD1. The length of the CDR3 is 14 residues. V lost 6 bases and J lost 7; bases outside the gene matches: 11. Germline-derived CDR1 and CDR2 are SGHVS and FNYEAQ.

In this sample, this clone turned up once. This chain uses TRBV29-1 with TRBJ1-2, with D possibly TRBD1 on 6 matching bases. V shed 1 base and J shed 0 bases, with 12 bases lying between them. The CDR3 consists of 15 residues. Germline CDR1 SQVTM, CDR2 ANQGSEA. Here the CDR3 reads CSVEAGGQPNYGYTF. The DNA for the CDR3 is TGCAGCGTTGAAGCAGGTGGACAGCCTAACTATGGCTACACCTTC.

V is TRBV4-1 and J is TRBJ2-7, with a possible D match to TRBD1 (5 bases). Per germline, CDR1 MGHRA and CDR2 YSYEKL. The ends were cut back, 0 bases at V and 0 bases at J, with 6 bases in the middle. This CDR3 region has 14 residues. Written as DNA, the CDR3 is TGCGCCAGCAGCCAAGAAGACAGCTCCTACGAGCAGTACTTC. It specifies CASSQEDSSYEQYF.

This chain joins TRBV5-4 and TRBJ1-1; D uncertain. The CDR3 totals 12 residues. V lost 0 bases and J 10 bases, leaving 10 bases between the germline ends. CDR1 and CDR2 (germline): SGHNT, YYREEE (reference sequence). CDR3 DNA sequence: TGTGCCAGCAGCTTGGGGACCCGGGGAGCTTTCTTT. Translating it yields CASSLGTRGAFF.

This chain joins TRBV9 and TRBJ2-5; 7 positions agree with TRBD2. CDR1 is SGDLS and CDR2 is YYNGEE in the germline V gene. After removal of 4 bases from V and 2 bases from J, the junction contained 14 bases not matched to a gene. The CDR3 runs to 17 residues. As DNA, the CDR3 is TGTGCCAGCAGCCGGGAGCCGGGCGGGGGATCACAAGAGACCCAGTACTTC. Amino acids: CASSREPGGGSQETQYF. Based on the CDR3 plus reference TRBV9 and TRBJ2-5, the full variable domain is DSGVTQTPKHLITATGQRVTLRCSPRSGDLSVYWYQQSLDQGLQFLIQYYNGEERAKGNILERFSAQQFPDLHSELNLSSLELGDSALYFCASSREPGGGSQETQYFGPGTRLLVL.

The chain has TRBV5-4 and TRBJ2-3; TRBD2 aligns across 7 bases. The germline V gene encodes CDR1 SGHNT and CDR2 YYREEE (reference sequence). The CDR3 has 11 amino acids. V trimming: 4 bases; J trimming: 8 bases; junction bases outside the gene matches: 1. The CDR3 sequence: CASSPGGTQYF. The CDR3 bases are TGTGCCAGCAGCCCGGGAGGTACGCAGTATTTT. Combining the CDR3 with reference TRBV5-4 and TRBJ2-3 gives the whole variable domain ETGVTQSPTHLIKTRGQQVTLRCSSQSGHNTVSWYQQALGQGPQFIFQYYREEENGRGNFPPRFSGLQFPNYSSELNVNALELDDSALYLCASSPGGTQYFGPGTRLTVL.

The chain employs TRBV25-1 and TRBJ2-7; D is undetermined. The CDR3 length is 15 residues. The germline CDR1 and CDR2 sequences are MGHDK and SYGVNS. V lost 2 bases and J lost 0, with 11 bases in between. In DNA, the CDR3 is TGTGCCAGCAGTGAAGGTGAGAACCCCTCCTACGAGCAGTACTTC. As protein: CASSEGENPSYEQYF.

The V gene is TRBV28, the J gene TRBJ2-3; 7 bases align to TRBD2. Germline lookup yields CDR1 MDHEN and CDR2 SYDVKM. The CDR3 covers 14 residues. The V gene end was trimmed by 5 bases and the J gene end by 6 bases; junction bases not matched to a gene: 8. This CDR3 is CASSLREVSDTQYF. DNA of the CDR3: TGTGCCAGCAGTCTTCGGGAGGTCTCGGATACGCAGTATTTT.

The rearrangement joins TRBV28 to TRBJ1-1; 9 nucleotides align to TRBD1. The CDR3 runs to 13 residues. Germline V gives CDR1 MDHEN, CDR2 SYDVKM. V was pared by 5 bases and J by 5 bases, with 3 bases of the junction left unmatched. The CDR3 sequence: CASSTGGWTEAFF. Written as DNA, the CDR3 is TGTGCCAGCAGTACAGGGGGCTGGACTGAAGCTTTCTTT.

The rearrangement joins TRBV15 to TRBJ1-4; tentatively, D is TRBD1 (5 bases). The CDR3 runs 14 residues. V lost 1 base and J 7 bases, leaving 10 bases between the germline ends. Per the germline V gene, CDR1 is LNHNV and CDR2 is YYDKDF (reference sequence). The chain's CDR3 is CATSRGVQGEKLFF. CDR3 nucleotides: TGTGCCACCAGCAGAGGGGTCCAGGGTGAAAAACTGTTTTTT. Filled out from reference TRBV15 and TRBJ1-4, the complete variable domain reads DAMVIQNPRYQVTQFGKPVTLSCSQTLNHNVMYWYQQKSSQAPKLLFHYYDKDFNNEADTPDNFQSRRPNTSFCFLDIRSPGLGDTAMYLCATSRGVQGEKLFFGSGTQLSVL.

The rearrangement joins TRBV5-4 to TRBJ2-1, with 8 bases fitting TRBD2. The CDR3 extends over 16 amino acids. Per the germline V gene, CDR1 is SGHNT and CDR2 is YYREEE (reference sequence). V trimming: 5 bases; J trimming: 9 bases; junction bases outside the gene matches: 16. CDR3 sequence reads: CASSSNPGREVLEQFF. The CDR3 DNA reads as TGTGCCAGCAGTTCCAATCCGGGGCGGGAGGTTCTTGAGCAGTTCTTC.

The chain links TRBV6-6 to TRBJ2-2; a weak D match, TRBD2 (6 bases). The CDR3 is made up of 15 amino acids. V shed 7 bases and J shed 4 bases, with 16 bases lying between them. Germline-derived CDR1 and CDR2 are MNHNY and SVGAGI (reference sequence). The CDR3 region has the DNA TGTGCCAGCACCTTTCTAGCGCTTAGCACCGGGGAGCTGTTTTTT. Its translation is CASTFLALSTGELFF.

The chain recombines TRBV5-4 with TRBJ1-4; 7 positions agree with TRBD1. CDR3 length: 16 residues. The V gene end was trimmed by 2 bases and the J gene end by 0 bases; junction bases not matched to a gene: 4. Germline V gene data show CDR1 as SGHNT and CDR2 as YYREEE (reference sequence). CDR3 residues: CASSFRTGATNEKLFF. In nucleotides, the CDR3 is TGTGCCAGCAGCTTCCGGACAGGAGCAACTAATGAAAAACTGTTTTTT.

V is TRBV28 and J is TRBJ1-5, with TRBD1 matching over 8 bases. V was pared by 4 bases and J by 6 bases, with 11 bases of the junction left unmatched. CDR1 and CDR2 from the germline V gene are MDHEN and SYDVKM. The CDR3 has 16 residues. Here the CDR3 DNA reads TGTGCCAGCAGTTCCCTGGGACAGGATCCCTCTCAGCCCCAGCATTTT. Translated: CASSSLGQDPSQPQHF.

The chain recombines TRBV5-1 with TRBJ2-7; D may be TRBD2 (5 bases). Per germline, CDR1 SGHRS and CDR2 YFSETQ. The V end was cut by 3 bases, the J end by 4 bases, with 8 bases between. The CDR3 sequence is 12 residues long. CDR3 residues: CASSSRGYEQYF. Written as DNA, the CDR3 is TGCGCCAGCAGCTCCCGGGGTTACGAGCAGTACTTC.

J is TRBJ2-1 and V is TRBV2, with TRBD2 matching 8 bases. The CDR3 contains 15 residues. Germline V lookup: CDR1 SNHLY, CDR2 FYNNEI. V dropped 4 bases and J dropped 8; count of bases not matched to a gene: 10. CDR3 nucleotide sequence: TGTGCCAGCAGTGCGACGACGGGGGGGAGGGATGAGCAGTTCTTC. Translated: CASSATTGGRDEQFF.